The 3 T cell receptor beta chains reported below all come from one sample, sequenced in a study of blood T cell repertoires in COVID-19. Sequencing used immunoSEQ multiplex PCR; TCRdb keeps in-frame clones, though not all of them. The sample yields 70,000 or so clones, around 86% seen once. Sample: peripheral blood. The receptors derive from a man between 45 and 60 years old with active COVID-19.

The chain carries TRBV5-1 and TRBJ2-3, with 10 bases matching TRBD2. V shed 5 bases and J 1 base; nucleotides not matched to a gene: 4. Looked up from germline, CDR1 is SGHRS and CDR2 is YFSETQ. CDR3 length: 15 amino acids. CDR3 in DNA: TGCGCCAGCAGGAAAGCGGGAGGGCGCACAGATACGCAGTATTTT. Protein sequence: CASRKAGGRTDTQYF.

The chain carries TRBV27 and TRBJ2-7; maybe TRBD1 (6 bases). V lost 5 bases and J lost 3, with 14 bases in between. CDR3 length equals 14 residues. From germline, CDR1 is MNHEY and CDR2 SMNVEV (reference sequence). CDR3 nucleotide sequence: TGTGCCAGCAGTACCTGGGACAACCTCTACGAGCAGTACTTC. It is translated as CASSTWDNLYEQYF.

The J gene is TRBJ2-1, the V gene TRBV28; 9 nucleotides agree with TRBD2. Unmatched junction bases numbered 11, after V lost 6 bases and J lost 8 bases. In germline, CDR1 is MDHEN, CDR2 SYDVKM. The CDR3 length is 15 residues. The CDR3 spells CASSPGLAFIHEQFF. CDR3 bases: TGTGCCAGCAGCCCGGGACTAGCCTTCATCCATGAGCAGTTCTTC.